Listed here is a single TCR beta chain. Antigen unknown. This record belongs to a study of T cell responses to AZD1222 COVID-19 vaccine. On the study more broadly: Second-dose groups at about 4 or about 12 weeks were pooled. Findings and limits, study-wide: Among AZD1222 vaccinees, only six were seropositive at baseline. It was only after the peak T cell response that any repertoires were sampled. Clonal diversity was possibly underestimated, and white British individuals and females predominated among donors.

Data came from immunoSEQ multiplex PCR; TCRdb stores just in-frame clones and leaves some out. The sample includes some 54,000 clones, roughly nine tenths of them seen just once. This CDR3 region has 11 residues. Germline V lookup: CDR1 SGHVS, CDR2 FNYEAQ. Trimming took off 3 bases at V and 6 bases at J, with 6 bases between the two ends. The origin of this receptor is an adult in good health. The chain uses TRBV7-6 and TRBJ2-7, with D perhaps being TRBD1 or TRBD2 (5 bases each). The sample in question was peripheral blood, obtained on day 0 of AZD1222 vaccination. Written as DNA, the CDR3 is TGTGCCAGCAGCTTGGGACCCGAGCAGTACTTC. This encodes CASSLGPEQYF.